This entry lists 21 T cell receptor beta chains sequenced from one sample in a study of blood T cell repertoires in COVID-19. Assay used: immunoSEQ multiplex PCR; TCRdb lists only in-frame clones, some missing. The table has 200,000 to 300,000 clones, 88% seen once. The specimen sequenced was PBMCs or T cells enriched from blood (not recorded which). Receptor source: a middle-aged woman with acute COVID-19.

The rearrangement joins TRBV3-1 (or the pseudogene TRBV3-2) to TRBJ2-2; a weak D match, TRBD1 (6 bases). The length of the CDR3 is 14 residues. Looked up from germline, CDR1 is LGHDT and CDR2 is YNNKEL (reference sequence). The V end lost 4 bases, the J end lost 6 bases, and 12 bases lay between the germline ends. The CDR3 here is CASSLTGTAGELFF. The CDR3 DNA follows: TGTGCCAGCAGCCTAACAGGGACGGCCGGGGAGCTGTTTTTT.

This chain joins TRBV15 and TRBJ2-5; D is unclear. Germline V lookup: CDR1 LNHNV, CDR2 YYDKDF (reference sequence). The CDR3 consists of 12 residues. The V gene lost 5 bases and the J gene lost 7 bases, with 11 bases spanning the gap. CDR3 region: CATSAARGTQYF. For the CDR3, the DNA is TGTGCCACCAGCGCCGCCCGCGGGACCCAGTACTTC.

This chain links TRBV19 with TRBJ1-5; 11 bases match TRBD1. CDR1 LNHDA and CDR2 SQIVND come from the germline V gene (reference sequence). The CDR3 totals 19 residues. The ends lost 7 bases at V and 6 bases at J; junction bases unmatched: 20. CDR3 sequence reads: CASTPPKEDRGHRVQPQHF. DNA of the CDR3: TGTGCCAGTACCCCCCCAAAGGAGGACAGGGGGCATCGGGTTCAGCCCCAGCATTTT.

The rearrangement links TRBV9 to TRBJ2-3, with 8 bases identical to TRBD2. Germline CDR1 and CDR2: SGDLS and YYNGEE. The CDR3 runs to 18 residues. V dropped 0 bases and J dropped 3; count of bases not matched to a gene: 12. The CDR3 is CASSVAGSGGRGTDTQYF. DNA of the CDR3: TGTGCCAGCAGCGTAGCGGGAAGCGGGGGCCGAGGGACAGATACGCAGTATTTT.

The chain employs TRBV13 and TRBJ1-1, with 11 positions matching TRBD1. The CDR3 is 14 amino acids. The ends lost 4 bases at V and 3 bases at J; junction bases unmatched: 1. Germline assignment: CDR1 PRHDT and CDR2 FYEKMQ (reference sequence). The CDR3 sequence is CASSWGQGDTEAFF. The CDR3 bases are TGTGCCAGCAGCTGGGGACAGGGGGACACTGAAGCTTTCTTT.

The CDR3 loop is CASSLREVEKLFF. The CDR3 DNA follows: TGTGCCAGCAGCTTGCGGGAGGTAGAAAAACTGTTTTTT. The gene calls are TRBV5-6 and TRBJ1-4; D remains unclear. Trimming removed 1 base at V and 8 bases at J, with 9 bases between. CDR3 length: 13 amino acids. CDR1 SGHDT and CDR2 YYEEEE come from the germline V gene.

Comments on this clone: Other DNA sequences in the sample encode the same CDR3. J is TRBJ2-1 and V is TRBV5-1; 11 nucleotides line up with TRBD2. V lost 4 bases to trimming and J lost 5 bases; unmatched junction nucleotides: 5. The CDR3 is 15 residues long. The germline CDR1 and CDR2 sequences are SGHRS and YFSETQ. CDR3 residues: CASSPGTSGNNEQFF. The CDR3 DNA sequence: TGCGCCAGCAGCCCCGGGACTAGCGGAAACAATGAGCAGTTCTTC. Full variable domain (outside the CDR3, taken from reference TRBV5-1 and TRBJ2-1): KAGVTQTPRYLIKTRGQQVTLSCSPISGHRSVSWYQQTPGQGLQFLFEYFSETQRNKGNFPGRFSGRQFSNSRSEMNVSTLELGDSALYLCASSPGTSGNNEQFFGPGTRLTVL.

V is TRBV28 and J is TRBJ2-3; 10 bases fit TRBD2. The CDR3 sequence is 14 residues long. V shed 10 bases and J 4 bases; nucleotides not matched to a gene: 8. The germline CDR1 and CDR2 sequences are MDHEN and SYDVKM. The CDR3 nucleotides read TGTGCCATCCGAGCGGGGGGGCCCTCAGATACGCAGTATTTT. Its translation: CAIRAGGPSDTQYF.

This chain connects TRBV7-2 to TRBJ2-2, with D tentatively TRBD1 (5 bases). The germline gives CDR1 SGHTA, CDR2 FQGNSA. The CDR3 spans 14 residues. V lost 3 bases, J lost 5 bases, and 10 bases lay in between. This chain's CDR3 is CASSFTGLTGELFF. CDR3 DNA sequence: TGTGCCAGCAGCTTCACAGGTCTTACCGGGGAGCTGTTTTTT.

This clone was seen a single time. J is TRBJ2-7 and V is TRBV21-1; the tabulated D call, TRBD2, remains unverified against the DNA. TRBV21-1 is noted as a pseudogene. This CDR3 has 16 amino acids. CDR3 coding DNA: TGTGCCAGCAGCTCCCGCTTTTTAGCGGAAACTTACGAGCAGTACGTC. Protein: CASSSRFLAETYEQYV.

CDR3 coding DNA: TGTGCCAGCAGCGAGTCCCTCGACACTGAAGCTTTCTTT. This gives the protein CASSESLDTEAFF. V and J are TRBV7-9 and TRBJ1-1; the D is unclear. Trimming left V 5 bases short and J 3 bases short, with 10 bases between. Germline CDR1 reads SEHNR; CDR2 reads FQNEAQ (reference sequence). CDR3 length: 13 amino acids. Full variable domain (remainder filled in from reference TRBV7-9 and TRBJ1-1): DTGVSQNPRHKITKRGQNVTFRCDPISEHNRLYWYRQTLGQGPEFLTYFQNEAQLEKSRLLSDRFSAERPKGSFSTLEIQRTEQGDSAMYLCASSESLDTEAFFGQGTRLTVV.

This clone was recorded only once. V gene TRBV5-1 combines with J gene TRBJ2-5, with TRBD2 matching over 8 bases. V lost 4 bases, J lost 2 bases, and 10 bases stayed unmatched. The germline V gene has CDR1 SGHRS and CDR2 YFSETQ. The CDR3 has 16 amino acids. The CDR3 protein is CASSMVLAGPQETQYF. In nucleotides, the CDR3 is TGCGCCAGCAGCATGGTCCTAGCGGGCCCACAAGAGACCCAGTACTTC.

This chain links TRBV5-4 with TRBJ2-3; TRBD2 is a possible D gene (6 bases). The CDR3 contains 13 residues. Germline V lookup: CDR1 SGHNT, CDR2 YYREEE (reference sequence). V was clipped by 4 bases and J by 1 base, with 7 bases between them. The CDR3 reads CASSPSGTDTQYF. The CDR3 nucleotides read TGTGCCAGCAGCCCTAGCGGCACAGATACGCAGTATTTT. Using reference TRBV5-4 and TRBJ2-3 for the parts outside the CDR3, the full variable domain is ETGVTQSPTHLIKTRGQQVTLRCSSQSGHNTVSWYQQALGQGPQFIFQYYREEENGRGNFPPRFSGLQFPNYSSELNVNALELDDSALYLCASSPSGTDTQYFGPGTRLTVL.

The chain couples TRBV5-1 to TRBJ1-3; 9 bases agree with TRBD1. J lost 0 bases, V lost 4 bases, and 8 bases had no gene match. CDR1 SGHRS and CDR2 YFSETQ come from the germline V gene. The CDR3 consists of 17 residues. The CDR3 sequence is CASSGTGTGNSGNTIYF. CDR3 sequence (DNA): TGCGCCAGCAGCGGAACCGGGACAGGGAACTCTGGAAACACCATATATTTT.

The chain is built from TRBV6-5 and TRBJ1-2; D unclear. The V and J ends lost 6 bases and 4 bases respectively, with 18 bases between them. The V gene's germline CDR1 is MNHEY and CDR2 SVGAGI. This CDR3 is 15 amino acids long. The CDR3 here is CASRYLNSISYGYTF. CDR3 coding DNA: TGTGCCAGCAGGTACCTGAATAGTATTTCCTATGGCTACACCTTC.

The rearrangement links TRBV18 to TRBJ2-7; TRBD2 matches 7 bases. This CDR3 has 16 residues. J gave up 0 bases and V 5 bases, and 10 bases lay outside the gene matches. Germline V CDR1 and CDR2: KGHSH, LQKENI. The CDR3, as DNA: TGTGCCAGCTCAAAAATGCGGGGGTCCGTCTCCTACGAGCAGTACGTC. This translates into CASSKMRGSVSYEQYV.

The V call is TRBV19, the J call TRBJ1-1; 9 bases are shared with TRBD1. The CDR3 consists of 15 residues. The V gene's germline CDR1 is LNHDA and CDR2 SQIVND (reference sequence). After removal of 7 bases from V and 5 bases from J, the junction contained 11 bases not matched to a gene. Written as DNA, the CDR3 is TGTGCCAGTACAACAGGGGGCCTAACGAGGACTGAAGCTTTCTTT. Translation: CASTTGGLTRTEAFF.

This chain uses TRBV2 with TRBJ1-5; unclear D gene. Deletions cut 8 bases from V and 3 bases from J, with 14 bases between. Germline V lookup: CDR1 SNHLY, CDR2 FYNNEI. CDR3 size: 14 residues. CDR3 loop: CASENGQFNQPQHF. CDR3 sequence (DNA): TGTGCCAGCGAGAATGGGCAGTTCAATCAGCCCCAGCATTTT.

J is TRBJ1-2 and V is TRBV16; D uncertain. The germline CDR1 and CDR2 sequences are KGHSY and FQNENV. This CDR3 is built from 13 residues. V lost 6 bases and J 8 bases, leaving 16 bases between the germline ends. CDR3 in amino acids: CASSSAEGSGYTF. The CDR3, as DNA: TGTGCCAGCAGTTCCGCCGAAGGGAGCGGCTACACCTTC.

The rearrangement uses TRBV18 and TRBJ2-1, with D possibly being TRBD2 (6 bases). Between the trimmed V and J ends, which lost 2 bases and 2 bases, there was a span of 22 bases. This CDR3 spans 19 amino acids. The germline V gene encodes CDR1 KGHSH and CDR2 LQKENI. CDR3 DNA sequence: TGTGCCAGCTCACCAGGGGAACATGGAGGGGCCTCCCCCTACAATGAGCAGTTCTTC. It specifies CASSPGEHGGASPYNEQFF.

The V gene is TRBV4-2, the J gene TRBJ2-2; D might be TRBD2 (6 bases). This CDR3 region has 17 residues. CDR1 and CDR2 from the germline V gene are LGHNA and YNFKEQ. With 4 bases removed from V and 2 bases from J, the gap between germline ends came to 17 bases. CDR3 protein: CASSRHPRDSNTGELFF. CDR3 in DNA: TGTGCCAGCAGCCGACACCCCAGGGACTCCAACACCGGGGAGCTGTTTTTT.